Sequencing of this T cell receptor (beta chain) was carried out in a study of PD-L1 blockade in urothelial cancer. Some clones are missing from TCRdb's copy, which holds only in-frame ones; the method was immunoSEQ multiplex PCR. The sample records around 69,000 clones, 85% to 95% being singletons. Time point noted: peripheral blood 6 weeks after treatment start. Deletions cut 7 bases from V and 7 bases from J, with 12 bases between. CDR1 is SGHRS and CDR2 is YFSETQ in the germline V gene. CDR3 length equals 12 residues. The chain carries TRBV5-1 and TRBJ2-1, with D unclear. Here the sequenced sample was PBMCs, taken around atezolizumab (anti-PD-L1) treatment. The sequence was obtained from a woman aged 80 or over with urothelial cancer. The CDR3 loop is CASHGQTNEQFF. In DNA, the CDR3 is TGCGCCAGCCATGGGCAGACGAATGAGCAGTTCTTC.